This T cell receptor (beta chain) was obtained from a study of patients with pleural tuberculosis (dated by TCRdb to between 2014 and 2016). This clonotype was found many times. Its antigen has not been determined. No per-base quality is available; no much larger clone lies one base away. CDR1 and CDR2, per the germline V gene, are ENHRY and SYGVKD. The CDR3 starts with the cysteine, ends with the phenylalanine, and has 14 residues. Just CDR3 DNA is preserved here, 42 bases in frame from base 1. Relative to germline, V is missing 10 bases and J is missing 2 bases, with 7 bases of the junction outside any gene match. These reads were obtained on an Illumina Genome Analyzer IIx. TCRdb cleaned the public reads at Q25 with fastp, built clones with MiXCR and kept in-frame beta chains. CDR3 protein sequences are deduplicated, and each keeps its most common genes and DNA. Counted in this sample were 40,000 to 55,000 distinct CDR3 sequences; less than 9.5% of them appeared once. Clones ranked in the top ten supply 15% to 20% of the sample.

The chain links TRBV10-3 with TRBJ2-3; 9 bases in the middle match TRBD1. The origin of this receptor is a human donor with pleural tuberculosis. CDR3 protein: CATVGDRDTDTQYF. The DNA sequence is given as TGTGCCACCGTGGGGGACAGGGACACAGATACGCAGTATTTT.